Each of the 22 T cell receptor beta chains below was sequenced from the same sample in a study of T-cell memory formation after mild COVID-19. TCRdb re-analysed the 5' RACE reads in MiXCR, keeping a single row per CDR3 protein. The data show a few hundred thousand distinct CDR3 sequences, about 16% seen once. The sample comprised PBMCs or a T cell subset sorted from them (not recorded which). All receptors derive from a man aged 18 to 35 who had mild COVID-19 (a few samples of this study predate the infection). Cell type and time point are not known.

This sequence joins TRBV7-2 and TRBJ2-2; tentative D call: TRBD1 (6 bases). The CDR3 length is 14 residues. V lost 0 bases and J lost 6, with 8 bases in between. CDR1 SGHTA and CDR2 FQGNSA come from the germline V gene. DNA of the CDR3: TGTGCCAGCAGCTTAGCGGGGGCAGCCGGGGAGCTGTTTTTT. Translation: CASSLAGAAGELFF.

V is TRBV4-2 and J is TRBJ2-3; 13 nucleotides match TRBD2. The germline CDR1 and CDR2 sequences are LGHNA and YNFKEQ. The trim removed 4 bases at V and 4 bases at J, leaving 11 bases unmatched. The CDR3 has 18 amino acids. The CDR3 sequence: CASSLSGTSGDPADTQYF. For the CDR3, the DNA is TGTGCCAGCAGCCTATCCGGGACTAGCGGGGACCCCGCAGATACGCAGTATTTT.

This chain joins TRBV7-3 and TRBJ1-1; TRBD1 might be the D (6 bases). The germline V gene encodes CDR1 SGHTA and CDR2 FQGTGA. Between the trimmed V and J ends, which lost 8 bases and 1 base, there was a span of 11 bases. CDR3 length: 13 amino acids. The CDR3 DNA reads TGTGCCAGCGGACCGGGACAGAACACTGAAGCTTTCTTT. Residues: CASGPGQNTEAFF.

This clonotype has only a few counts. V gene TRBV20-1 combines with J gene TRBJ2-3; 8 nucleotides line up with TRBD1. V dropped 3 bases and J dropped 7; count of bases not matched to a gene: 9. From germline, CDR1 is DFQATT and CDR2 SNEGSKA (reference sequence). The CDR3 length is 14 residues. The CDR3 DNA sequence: TGCAGTGCTAGGCTCAGGGGGCAAGGAAATACGCAGTATTTT. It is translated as CSARLRGQGNTQYF.

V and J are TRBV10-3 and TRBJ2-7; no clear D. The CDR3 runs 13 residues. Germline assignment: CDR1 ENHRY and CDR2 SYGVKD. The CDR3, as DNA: TGTGCCATCAGTCAGTCGTCACCGAGTGAGCAGTACGTC. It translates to CAISQSSPSEQYV.

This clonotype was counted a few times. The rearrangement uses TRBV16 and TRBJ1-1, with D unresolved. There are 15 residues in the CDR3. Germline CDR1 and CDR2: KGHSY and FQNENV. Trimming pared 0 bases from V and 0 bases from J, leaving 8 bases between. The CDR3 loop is CASSQSPALNTEAFF. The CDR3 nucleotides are TGTGCCAGCAGCCAATCACCAGCTTTGAACACTGAAGCTTTCTTT.

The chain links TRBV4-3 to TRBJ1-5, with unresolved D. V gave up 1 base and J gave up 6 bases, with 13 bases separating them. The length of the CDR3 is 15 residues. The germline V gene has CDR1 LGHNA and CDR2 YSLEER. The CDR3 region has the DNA TGCGCCAGCAGCCAAGTCCCTGGTTTCGTTCAGCCCCAGCATTTT. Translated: CASSQVPGFVQPQHF.

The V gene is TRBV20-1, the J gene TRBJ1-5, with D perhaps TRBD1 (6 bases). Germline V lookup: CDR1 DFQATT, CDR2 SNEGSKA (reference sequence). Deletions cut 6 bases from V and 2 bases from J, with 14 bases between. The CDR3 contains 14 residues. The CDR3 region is CSALEGVGNQPQHF. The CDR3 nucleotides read TGCAGTGCATTAGAGGGGGTCGGCAATCAGCCCCAGCATTTT.

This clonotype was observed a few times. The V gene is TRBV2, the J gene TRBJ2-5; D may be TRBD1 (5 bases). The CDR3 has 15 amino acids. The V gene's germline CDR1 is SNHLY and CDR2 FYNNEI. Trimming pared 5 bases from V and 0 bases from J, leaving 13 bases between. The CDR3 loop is CASSRGDSHQETQYF. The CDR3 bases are TGTGCCAGCAGTAGAGGCGACAGCCACCAAGAGACCCAGTACTTC. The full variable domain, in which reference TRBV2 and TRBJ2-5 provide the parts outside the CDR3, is EPEVTQTPSHQVTQMGQEVILRCVPISNHLYFYWYRQILGQKVEFLVSFYNNEISEKSEIFDDQFSVERPDGSNFTLKIRSTKLEDSAMYFCASSRGDSHQETQYFGPGTRLLVL.

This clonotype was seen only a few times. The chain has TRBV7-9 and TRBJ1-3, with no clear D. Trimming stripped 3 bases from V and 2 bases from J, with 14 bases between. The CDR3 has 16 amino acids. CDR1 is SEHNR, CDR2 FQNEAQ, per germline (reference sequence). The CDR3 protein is CASSLGSLVPGNTIYF. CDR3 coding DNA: TGTGCCAGCAGCTTGGGGTCTTTGGTCCCTGGAAACACCATATATTTT.

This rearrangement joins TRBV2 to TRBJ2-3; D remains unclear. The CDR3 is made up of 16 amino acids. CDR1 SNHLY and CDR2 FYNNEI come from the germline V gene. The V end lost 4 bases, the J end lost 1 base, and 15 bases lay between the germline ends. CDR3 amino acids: CASSVQRIAGTDTQYF. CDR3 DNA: TGTGCCAGCAGTGTCCAGAGAATCGCGGGCACAGATACGCAGTATTTT.

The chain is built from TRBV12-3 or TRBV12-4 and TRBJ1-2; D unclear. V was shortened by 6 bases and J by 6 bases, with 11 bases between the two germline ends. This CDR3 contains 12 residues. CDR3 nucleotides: TGTGCCAGCAGATACCCCGGGAATGGCTACACCTTC. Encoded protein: CASRYPGNGYTF.

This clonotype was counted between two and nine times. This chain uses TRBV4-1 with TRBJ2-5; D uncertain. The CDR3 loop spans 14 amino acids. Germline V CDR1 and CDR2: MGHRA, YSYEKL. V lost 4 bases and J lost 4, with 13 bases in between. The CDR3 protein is CASSLPQSGETQYF. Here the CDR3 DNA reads TGCGCCAGCAGCCTACCACAATCTGGAGAGACCCAGTACTTC.

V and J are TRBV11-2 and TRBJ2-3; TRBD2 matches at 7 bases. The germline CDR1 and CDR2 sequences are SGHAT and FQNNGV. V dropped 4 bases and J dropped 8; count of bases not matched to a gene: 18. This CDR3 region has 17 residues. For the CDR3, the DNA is TGTGCCAGCAGCTCCCTAAGCGTAGGTGAAGGGAGGGTTACGCAGTATTTT. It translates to CASSSLSVGEGRVTQYF. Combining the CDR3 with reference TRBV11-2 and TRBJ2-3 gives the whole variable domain EAGVAQSPRYKIIEKRQSVAFWCNPISGHATLYWYQQILGQGPKLLIQFQNNGVVDDSQLPKDRFSAERLKGVDSTLKIQPAKLEDSAVYLCASSSLSVGEGRVTQYFGPGTRLTVL.

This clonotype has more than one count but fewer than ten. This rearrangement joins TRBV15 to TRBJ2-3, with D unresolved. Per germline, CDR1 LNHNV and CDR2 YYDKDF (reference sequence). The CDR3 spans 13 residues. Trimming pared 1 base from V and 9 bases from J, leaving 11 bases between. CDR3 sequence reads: CATSRGPPGTQYF. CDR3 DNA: TGTGCCACCAGCAGAGGACCACCAGGCACGCAGTATTTT.

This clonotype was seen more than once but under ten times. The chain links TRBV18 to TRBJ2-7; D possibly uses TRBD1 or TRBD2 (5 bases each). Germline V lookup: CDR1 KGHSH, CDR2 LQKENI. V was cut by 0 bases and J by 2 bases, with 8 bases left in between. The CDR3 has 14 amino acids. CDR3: CASSPPGTPYEQYF. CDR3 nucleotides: TGTGCCAGCTCACCACCAGGGACCCCCTACGAGCAGTACTTC.

CDR3 protein: CASSDASGGQETQYF. Written as DNA, the CDR3 is TGCGCCAGCAGCGACGCCTCGGGGGGCCAAGAGACCCAGTACTTC. This chain uses TRBV5-1 with TRBJ2-5; 7 bases fit TRBD2. Looked up from germline, CDR1 is SGHRS and CDR2 is YFSETQ. V dropped 4 bases and J dropped 1; count of bases not matched to a gene: 7. CDR3 length: 15 amino acids.

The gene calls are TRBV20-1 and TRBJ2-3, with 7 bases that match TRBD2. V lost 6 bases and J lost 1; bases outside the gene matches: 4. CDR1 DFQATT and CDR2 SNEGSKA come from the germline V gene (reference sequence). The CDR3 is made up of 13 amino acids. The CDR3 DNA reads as TGCAGTGCCCTTGGGGGGGGCACAGATACGCAGTATTTT. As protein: CSALGGGTDTQYF.

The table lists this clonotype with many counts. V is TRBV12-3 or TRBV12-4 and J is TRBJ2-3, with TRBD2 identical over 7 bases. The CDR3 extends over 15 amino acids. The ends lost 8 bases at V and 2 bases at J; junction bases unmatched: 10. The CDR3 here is CASSLGGTLTDTQYF. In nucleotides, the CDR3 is TGTGCCAGCTCCCTGGGAGGGACCCTCACAGATACGCAGTATTTT.

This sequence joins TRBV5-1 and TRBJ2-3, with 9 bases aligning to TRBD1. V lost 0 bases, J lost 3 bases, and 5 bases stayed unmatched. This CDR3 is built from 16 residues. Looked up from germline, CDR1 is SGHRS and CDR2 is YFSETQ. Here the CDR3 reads CASSLGGGQGTDTQYF. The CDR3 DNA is TGCGCCAGCAGCTTGGGAGGGGGACAGGGTACAGATACGCAGTATTTT.

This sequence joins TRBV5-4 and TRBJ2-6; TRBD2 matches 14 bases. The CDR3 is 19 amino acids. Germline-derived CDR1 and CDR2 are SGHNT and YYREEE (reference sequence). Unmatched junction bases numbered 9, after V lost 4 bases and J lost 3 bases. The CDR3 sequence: CASSPTSGGELSGANVLTF. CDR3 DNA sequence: TGTGCCAGCAGCCCGACTAGCGGGGGGGAATTGAGTGGGGCCAACGTCCTGACTTTC.

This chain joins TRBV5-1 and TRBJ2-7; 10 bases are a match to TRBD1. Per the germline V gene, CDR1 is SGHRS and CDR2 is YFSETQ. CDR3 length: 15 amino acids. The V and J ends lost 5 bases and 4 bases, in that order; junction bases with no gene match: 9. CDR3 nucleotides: TGCGCCAGCAGTCCCGGGACAGGGGAGTGGTACGAGCAGTACGTC. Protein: CASSPGTGEWYEQYV.